This is a list of T cell receptor beta chains from one sample in a study of OX40 agonist ivuxolimab in advanced cancers. The repertoire was sequenced with immunoSEQ multiplex PCR; TCRdb's copy has only in-frame clones and lacks some. The data hold tens of thousands of clones, with 84% observed a single time. The sample in question was CD4+ or CD8+ T cells sorted from blood, obtained in a trial of the OX40 agonist ivuxolimab. These receptors originate from an adult with an advanced solid tumor such as melanoma, head and neck, liver or kidney cancer. The CDR3 runs from the conserved cysteine through the conserved F or W. The order of the fields is J gene, D gene, clone size, V gene, CDR3 protein, CDR3 DNA. D genes are given only for firm matches. Rows give clone size only sometimes, using once, few, many, or a class for an expanded clone.

TRBJ2-7 | - | few | TRBV11-2 | CASSLVGQYF | TGTGCCAGCAGCTTAGTAGGGCAGTACTTC
TRBJ1-4 | TRBD1 | - | TRBV6-1 | CASSVDRVTNEKLFF | TGTGCCAGCAGTGTCGACAGGGTTACTAATGAAAAACTGTTTTTT
TRBJ1-5 | - | - | TRBV6-5 | CASSYSAGNNQPQHF | TGTGCCAGCAGTTACTCGGCAGGCAACAATCAGCCCCAGCATTTT
TRBJ1-2 | - | - | TRBV7-2 | CASSLEPRVKKINYGYTF | TGTGCCAGCAGCTTAGAGCCCAGGGTTAAAAAAATTAACTATGGCTACACCTTC
TRBJ2-1 | - | - | TRBV10-3 | CAIKGSLYNEQFF | TGTGCCATCAAAGGTTCACTTTACAATGAGCAGTTCTTC
TRBJ2-7 | - | - | TRBV5-4 | CASSRGPYSYEQYF | TGTGCCAGCAGCCGGGGACCTTACTCCTACGAGCAGTACTTC
TRBJ1-4 | - | once | TRBV28 | CASSSIGEKLFF | TGTGCCAGCAGTTCAATAGGGGAAAAACTGTTTTTT
TRBJ1-3 | - | - | TRBV29-1 | CSVATVSGNTIYF | TGCAGCGTTGCGACGGTCTCTGGAAACACCATATATTTT
TRBJ2-2 | - | - | TRBV25-1 | CASSPNQGFPNTGELFF | TGTGCCAGCAGCCCTAATCAGGGATTTCCGAACACCGGGGAGCTGTTTTTT
TRBJ1-4 | - | - | TRBV7-9 | CASSLQQGTNEKLFF | TGTGCCAGCAGCTTACAACAGGGAACTAATGAAAAACTGTTTTTT
TRBJ1-4 | - | - | TRBV27 | CASRSWGADATNEKLFF | TGTGCCAGCCGATCGTGGGGGGCGGACGCAACTAATGAAAAACTGTTTTTT
TRBJ2-1 | - | - | TRBV28 | CASKGSELWSSYNEQFF | TGTGCCAGCAAGGGCAGCGAGCTATGGAGCTCCTACAATGAGCAGTTCTTC
TRBJ1-5 | - | - | TRBV9 | CASSASGTQTQPQHF | TGTGCCAGCAGCGCATCCGGGACACAAACCCAGCCCCAGCATTTT
TRBJ1-1 | - | few | TRBV2 | CASSVRWNTEAFF | TGTGCCAGCAGTGTGAGATGGAACACTGAAGCTTTCTTT
TRBJ1-6 | - | - | TRBV5-1 | CASSLVGGGSPLHF | TGCGCCAGCAGCTTGGTGGGGGGAGGCTCACCCCTCCACTTT
TRBJ2-3 | - | once | TRBV19 | CASSRTAATGDTQYF | TGTGCCAGTAGTCGGACTGCGGCCACAGGCGATACGCAGTATTTT
TRBJ2-4 | - | - | TRBV6-1 | CASSEVIGRGAF | TGTGCCAGCAGTGAGGTTATCGGCAGGGGCGCCTTC
TRBJ1-2 | - | - | TRBV6-5 | CASSYQSNYGYTF | TGTGCCAGCAGTTATCAGTCGAACTATGGCTACACCTTC
TRBJ2-4 | TRBD1 | - | TRBV28 | CASSWDRLIKNIQYF | TGTGCCAGCAGTTGGGACAGACTCATTAAAAACATTCAGTACTTC
TRBJ2-6 | TRBD1 | - | TRBV28 | CASSLSTGGSGANVLTF | TGTGCCAGCAGTTTATCTACAGGGGGCTCTGGGGCCAACGTCCTGACTTTC
TRBJ2-7 | - | once | TRBV19 | CASSVQESSYEQYF | TGTGCCAGTAGTGTTCAGGAGAGCTCCTACGAGCAGTACTTC
TRBJ2-7 | - | few | TRBV28 | CASTQGSYEQYF | TGTGCCAGCACCCAGGGCTCCTACGAGCAGTACTTC
TRBJ2-2 | - | few | TRBV19 | CASSIVFGRATGELFF | TGTGCCAGTAGTATAGTTTTTGGCAGGGCTACCGGGGAGCTGTTTTTT
TRBJ2-2 | TRBD1 | - | TRBV28 | CASTERGTGGPGELFF | TGTGCCAGCACCGAACGTGGGACAGGGGGCCCCGGGGAGCTGTTTTTT
TRBJ2-1 | TRBD2 | once | TRBV19 | CASSIPSLAGPHNEQFF | TGTGCCAGTAGTATCCCAAGCCTAGCGGGGCCCCACAATGAGCAGTTCTTC
TRBJ2-5 | - | - | TRBV7-2 | CASSLVLETQYF | TGTGCCAGCAGCTTAGTTCTAGAGACCCAGTACTTC
TRBJ2-2 | - | - | TRBV19 | CASSIFKPFSQRAGTGELFF | TGTGCCAGTAGTATTTTTAAGCCCTTTTCGCAAAGGGCGGGTACCGGGGAGCTGTTTTTT
TRBJ1-1 | TRBD1 | - | TRBV7-6 | CASSDRDRGKLGAFF | TGTGCCAGCAGCGACCGGGACAGGGGGAAATTAGGAGCTTTCTTT
TRBJ2-1 | - | - | TRBV7-6 | CASSLDGTHYNEQFF | TGTGCCAGCAGCTTAGACGGGACCCACTACAATGAGCAGTTCTTC
TRBJ2-2 | - | - | TRBV11-3 | CASSFGGLGSGELFF | TGTGCCAGCAGCTTTGGGGGACTGGGGTCCGGGGAGCTGTTTTTT
TRBJ1-2 | TRBD1 | - | TRBV29-1 | CSVDRGLGYTF | TGCAGCGTCGACAGGGGGCTTGGCTACACCTTC
TRBJ2-2 | - | - | TRBV6-1 | CASSNGVTGELFF | TGTGCCAGCTCAAACGGGGTCACCGGGGAGCTGTTTTTT
TRBJ1-3 | - | - | TRBV28 | CASSRRQVSGNTIYF | TGTGCCAGCAGTCGGCGGCAGGTCTCTGGAAACACCATATATTTT
TRBJ2-1 | - | - | TRBV7-2 | CASSSLEGPWGNEQFF | TGTGCCAGCAGCTCCCTTGAGGGCCCCTGGGGCAATGAGCAGTTCTTC
TRBJ1-5 | - | - | TRBV6-5 | CASSYLSTNQPQHF | TGTGCCAGCAGTTACCTATCTACCAATCAGCCCCAGCATTTT
TRBJ2-7 | TRBD2 | - | TRBV9 | CASSVGGEGWYEQYF | TGTGCCAGCAGCGTAGGAGGGGAGGGTTGGTACGAGCAGTACTTC
TRBJ2-3 | - | - | TRBV5-4 | CASTGGGSSTDTQYF | TGTGCCAGCACCGGCGGCGGTTCCAGCACAGATACGCAGTATTTT
TRBJ2-1 | - | few | TRBV12-5 | CASGLEPAGGINEQFF | TGTGCTAGTGGTTTAGAGCCAGCGGGCGGCATTAATGAGCAGTTCTTC
TRBJ1-2 | - | - | TRBV5-4 | CASSANRAPGQYGYTF | TGTGCCAGCAGCGCTAACAGGGCCCCCGGGCAATATGGCTACACCTTC
TRBJ1-1 | - | few | TRBV5-8 | CASSLEVGGDTEAFF | TGTGCCAGCAGCTTGGAGGTCGGCGGGGACACTGAAGCTTTCTTT
TRBJ2-2 | TRBD2 | - | TRBV7-6 | CASSIADYLAGGPDTGELFF | TGTGCCAGCAGCATAGCCGACTACTTAGCGGGAGGGCCGGACACCGGGGAGCTGTTTTTT
TRBJ2-1 | TRBD2 | - | TRBV5-1 | CASSLVSGENEQFF | TGCGCCAGCAGCTTGGTTAGCGGGGAGAATGAGCAGTTCTTC
TRBJ1-5 | - | - | TRBV12-2 | CASRLGSLPAGNQPQHF | TGTGCAAGTCGCTTAGGGAGCCTCCCGGCGGGCAATCAGCCCCAGCATTTT
TRBJ1-4 | - | - | TRBV5-1 | CASSLEGTNEKLFF | TGCGCCAGCAGCTTGGAAGGGACCAATGAAAAACTGTTTTTT
TRBJ1-1 | TRBD1 | - | TRBV6-6 | CASRVTGSTEAFF | TGTGCCAGCAGAGTGACAGGGTCCACTGAAGCTTTCTTT
TRBJ1-1 | TRBD1 | once | TRBV5-6 | CASSWDSLNTEAFF | TGTGCCAGCAGCTGGGACAGCCTGAACACTGAAGCTTTCTTT
TRBJ1-4 | - | - | TRBV29-1 | CSVAKAEKLFF | TGCAGCGTTGCAAAGGCGGAAAAACTGTTTTTT
TRBJ1-4 | - | - | TRBV27 | CASSGREEEKLFF | TGTGCCAGCAGCGGGAGGGAAGAGGAAAAACTGTTTTTT
TRBJ1-1 | - | - | TRBV28 | CASSSPAHTEAFF | TGTGCCAGCAGTTCGCCCGCGCACACTGAAGCTTTCTTT
TRBJ2-5 | TRBD1 | few | TRBV5-6 | CASSSWTGETQYF | TGTGCCAGCAGCTCGTGGACAGGAGAGACCCAGTACTTC
TRBJ1-4 | - | once | TRBV6-1 | CASSEVRGDATNEKLFF | TGTGCCAGCAGTGAAGTGAGAGGAGATGCAACTAATGAAAAACTGTTTTTT
TRBJ2-3 | TRBD2 | - | TRBV2 | CASSPGTSTFGADTQYF | TGTGCCAGCAGTCCCGGGACTAGCACATTCGGGGCAGATACGCAGTATTTT
TRBJ2-1 | TRBD2 | - | TRBV18 | CASSPASGSGYNEQFF | TGTGCCAGCTCACCAGCCAGCGGGAGTGGGTACAATGAGCAGTTCTTC
TRBJ1-5 | - | - | TRBV6-5 | CASSHRENQPQHF | TGTGCCAGCAGCCACAGGGAAAATCAGCCCCAGCATTTT
TRBJ2-7 | - | - | TRBV20-1 | CSAGSYEQYF | TGCAGTGCCGGGAGCTACGAGCAGTACTTC
TRBJ2-5 | - | few | TRBV5-4 | CASSLAPGPQETQYF | TGTGCCAGCAGCTTGGCGCCGGGTCCACAAGAGACCCAGTACTTC
TRBJ2-1 | TRBD2 | - | TRBV7-2 | CATERATSGSHNEQFF | TGTGCCACGGAGAGGGCTACTAGCGGGAGCCACAATGAGCAGTTCTTC